The 21 T cell receptor beta chains given below trace back to one sample, sequenced in a study of blood T cell repertoires in COVID-19. Sequencing was performed with immunoSEQ multiplex PCR; in TCRdb, only in-frame clones are kept and a portion is missing. The table has some 450,000 clones, 88% seen once. The sequenced sample consisted of peripheral blood. The origin of the receptors is a woman between 50 and 59 years old with COVID-19, enrolled during active disease.

V is TRBV11-3 and J is TRBJ2-1; maybe TRBD2 (6 bases). CDR3 length: 12 residues. The V gene lost 5 bases and the J gene lost 7 bases, with 9 bases spanning the gap. Germline lookup yields CDR1 SGHNT and CDR2 YENEEA. The CDR3 nucleotides read TGTGCCAGCAGCATCGGGGGTAATGAGCAGTTCTTC. It is translated as CASSIGGNEQFF. The full variable domain, rest sourced from reference TRBV11-3 and TRBJ2-1, is EAGVVQSPRYKIIEKKQPVAFWCNPISGHNTLYWYLQNLGQGPELLIRYENEEAVDDSQLPKDRFSAERLKGVDSTLKIQPAELGDSAVYLCASSIGGNEQFFGPGTRLTVL.

This sequence joins TRBV18 and TRBJ1-1; D gene ambiguous. The CDR3 has 14 amino acids. Germline-derived CDR1 and CDR2 are KGHSH and LQKENI. The V end was cut by 1 base, the J end by 7 bases, with 13 bases between. The CDR3 nucleotides read TGTGCCAGCTCACCACTTCTGGTTACGGGTGAAGCTTTCTTT. Residues: CASSPLLVTGEAFF.

The V and J genes are TRBV5-6 and TRBJ1-6; 9 nucleotides match TRBD1. The germline V gene has CDR1 SGHDT and CDR2 YYEEEE. The J segment lost 9 bases and the V segment lost 0 bases, leaving 4 bases of the junction unmatched. The CDR3 length is 15 residues. The CDR3 DNA follows: TGTGCCAGCAGCTTGGAGACAGGGGGTATTTCACCCCTCCACTTT. Translated, it gives CASSLETGGISPLHF. The full variable domain, its missing parts supplied by reference TRBV5-6 and TRBJ1-6, is DAGVTQSPTHLIKTRGQQVTLRCSPKSGHDTVSWYQQALGQGPQFIFQYYEEEERQRGNFPDRFSGHQFPNYSSELNVNALLLGDSALYLCASSLETGGISPLHFGNGTRLTVT.

As concerns this clone: This sample also contains other DNA sequences that code for the same CDR3. The CDR3 DNA is TGTGCCAGCAGCCAAGACAGGGGTGAGCAGTACTTC. This encodes CASSQDRGEQYF. The chain couples TRBV3-1 (or the pseudogene TRBV3-2) to TRBJ2-7, with D possibly matching TRBD1 (6 bases). Trimming shortened V by 0 bases and J by 7 bases, and 7 bases separated the two germline ends. Germline assignment: CDR1 LGHDT and CDR2 YNNKEL (reference sequence). The CDR3 totals 12 residues.

This chain links TRBV12-5 with TRBJ2-7; D is uncertain. Germline V gene lookup returns CDR1 LGHNT and CDR2 FRNRAP. The CDR3 is made up of 13 amino acids. The V end was cut by 2 bases, the J end by 5 bases, with 10 bases between. The CDR3 nucleotides read TGTGCTAGTGGTTTGTCCCGGGTAGACGAGCAGTACTTC. Amino acids: CASGLSRVDEQYF.

This chain uses TRBV20-1 with TRBJ1-2; no firm D call. Trimming shortened V by 0 bases and J by 8 bases, and 7 bases separated the two germline ends. This CDR3 spans 11 amino acids. Germline V gene data show CDR1 as DFQATT and CDR2 as SNEGSKA (reference sequence). The CDR3 reads CSARDPGGYTF. The CDR3 nucleotides are TGCAGTGCTAGAGATCCGGGGGGCTACACCTTC.

This clone is a singleton in its sample. The chain is built from TRBV28 and TRBJ1-1; the match to TRBD1 covers 8 bases. The germline gives CDR1 MDHEN, CDR2 SYDVKM. This CDR3 comprises 14 residues. Germline trimming cut 5 bases from V and 3 bases from J; bases unmatched to any gene: 5. CDR3 nucleotides: TGTGCCAGCAGTGCGTCAGGGGGCCACACTGAAGCTTTCTTT. Its translation: CASSASGGHTEAFF.

To note about this clone: Additional DNA sequences in this sample encode the identical CDR3. The rearrangement uses TRBV5-1 and TRBJ1-1; TRBD1 is a possible D gene (6 bases). The V gene's germline CDR1 is SGHRS and CDR2 YFSETQ. Trimming cost V 1 base and J 4 bases, with 11 bases left between them. The CDR3 has 14 residues. The CDR3: CASSLTGRGTEAFF. CDR3 nucleotides: TGCGCCAGCAGCTTGACAGGGAGAGGCACTGAAGCTTTCTTT. Variable domain in full (rest from reference TRBV5-1 and TRBJ1-1): KAGVTQTPRYLIKTRGQQVTLSCSPISGHRSVSWYQQTPGQGLQFLFEYFSETQRNKGNFPGRFSGRQFSNSRSEMNVSTLELGDSALYLCASSLTGRGTEAFFGQGTRLTVV.

The V gene is TRBV30, the J gene TRBJ1-2; D may be TRBD1 (6 bases). Germline values: CDR1 GTSNPN, CDR2 SVGIG (reference sequence). V was clipped by 0 bases and J by 5 bases, with 19 bases between them. The CDR3 runs 16 residues. This chain's CDR3 is CAWSVGRGDRPYGYTF. CDR3 sequence (DNA): TGTGCCTGGAGTGTAGGTCGAGGAGACAGGCCTTATGGCTACACCTTC. The entire variable domain, with the rest obtained from reference TRBV30 and TRBJ1-2, is as follows: SQTIHQWPATLVQPVGSPLSLECTVEGTSNPNLYWYRQAAGRGLQLLFYSVGIGQISSEVPQNLSASRPQDRQFILSSKKLLLSDSGFYLCAWSVGRGDRPYGYTFGSGTRLTVV.

The V gene is TRBV5-4, the J gene TRBJ2-7; maybe TRBD2 (7 bases). Germline CDR1 and CDR2: SGHNT and YYREEE (reference sequence). Trimming took 4 bases from V and 6 from J, leaving 20 bases between them. CDR3 size: 15 residues. The CDR3 region has the DNA TGTGCCAGCAGCCAGCAAACAGGGAGGGGTGGCGAGCAGTACTTC. It is translated as CASSQQTGRGGEQYF.

CDR3 sequence reads: CASSYGTSGGNEQFF. The CDR3 DNA follows: TGTGCCAGCAGTTACGGGACTAGCGGGGGTAATGAGCAGTTCTTC. J is TRBJ2-1 and V is TRBV6-5, with 14 bases that match TRBD2. From germline, CDR1 is MNHEY and CDR2 SVGAGI. The CDR3 extends over 15 amino acids. With V trimmed by 2 bases and J by 7 bases, 1 base remained unmatched.

The gene calls are TRBV11-2 and TRBJ2-3; a possible D gene is TRBD1 (6 bases). Trimming shortened V by 3 bases and J by 4 bases, and 20 bases separated the two germline ends. CDR3 length equals 17 residues. Germline V CDR1 and CDR2: SGHAT, FQNNGV. This CDR3 is CASSLALGAVWADTQYF. In DNA, the CDR3 is TGTGCCAGCAGCTTGGCGTTGGGGGCCGTATGGGCAGATACGCAGTATTTT.

The CDR3: CASSQTDRYNEQFF. CDR3 bases: TGTGCCAGCAGCCAGACGGACAGGTACAATGAGCAGTTCTTC. This sequence joins TRBV14 and TRBJ2-1; 7 bases are shared with TRBD1. This CDR3 comprises 14 residues. Germline CDR1 SGHDN, CDR2 FVKESK. J lost 4 bases, V lost 3 bases, and 3 bases had no gene match.

This clone was counted a single time. At the DNA level, this CDR3 is encoded by other sequences in the same sample as well. This chain uses TRBV5-4 with TRBJ2-7, with a weak D call TRBD1 (6 bases). The ends were cut back, 1 base at V and 2 bases at J, with 7 bases in the middle. This CDR3 contains 13 residues. CDR1 is SGHNT and CDR2 is YYREEE in the germline V gene (reference sequence). This CDR3 is CASSLQGTYEQYF. CDR3 sequence (DNA): TGTGCCAGCAGCTTGCAGGGGACCTACGAGCAGTACTTC. Combining the CDR3 with reference TRBV5-4 and TRBJ2-7 gives the whole variable domain ETGVTQSPTHLIKTRGQQVTLRCSSQSGHNTVSWYQQALGQGPQFIFQYYREEENGRGNFPPRFSGLQFPNYSSELNVNALELDDSALYLCASSLQGTYEQYFGPGTRLTVT.

V gene TRBV3-1 (or the pseudogene TRBV3-2) combines with J gene TRBJ1-2, with TRBD1 matching over 7 bases. J lost 2 bases, V lost 8 bases, and 2 bases had no gene match. The length of the CDR3 is 12 residues. Looked up from germline, CDR1 is LGHDT and CDR2 is YNNKEL (reference sequence). The CDR3 DNA follows: TGTGCCAGCGGGGACAGCAACTATGGCTACACCTTC. It translates to CASGDSNYGYTF.

The chain carries TRBV25-1 and TRBJ2-1, with unresolved D. V was shortened by 3 bases and J by 8 bases, with 5 bases between the two germline ends. The CDR3 is 11 residues long. The germline V gene has CDR1 MGHDK and CDR2 SYGVNS. The CDR3 loop reads CASSDFDEQFF. As DNA, the CDR3 is TGTGCCAGCAGTGACTTCGATGAGCAGTTCTTC.

The V gene is TRBV3-1 (or the pseudogene TRBV3-2), the J gene TRBJ2-1; 8 bases match TRBD1. With 4 bases clipped from V and 9 bases from J, the junction kept 2 bases outside the gene matches. The CDR3 loop spans 12 amino acids. CDR1 is LGHDT, CDR2 YNNKEL, per germline (reference sequence). CDR3 coding DNA: TGTGCCAGCAGCCGTGGACAGGGTGAGCAGTTCTTC. Amino acid sequence: CASSRGQGEQFF.

The genes are TRBV19 and TRBJ1-5, with 7 bases lining up with TRBD1. Trimming cost V 9 bases and J 1 base; bases outside gene matches: 15. The CDR3 spans 17 residues. CDR1 and CDR2 from the germline V gene are LNHDA and SQIVND (reference sequence). In DNA form, the CDR3 reads TGTGCCAGCCTAAGTAAGGGGACAGCAGGGAGCAATCAGCCCCAGCATTTT. This sequence encodes CASLSKGTAGSNQPQHF.

The V call is TRBV24-1, the J call TRBJ1-2; TRBD1 matches at 7 bases. The CDR3 covers 14 residues. Germline CDR1 and CDR2: KGHDR and SFDVKD. The V and J ends lost 3 bases and 8 bases, in that order; junction bases with no gene match: 8. CDR3 coding DNA: TGTGCCACCAGTGATCCTGCGGACAGGAGCGGCTACACCTTC. Its protein product is CATSDPADRSGYTF.

This clone was seen a few times. This chain links TRBV30 with TRBJ1-1, with TRBD1 matching over 8 bases. The CDR3 has 12 amino acids. CDR1 GTSNPN and CDR2 SVGIG come from the germline V gene (reference sequence). J gave up 3 bases and V 6 bases, and 3 bases lay outside the gene matches. CDR3 DNA: TGTGCCTGTCACAGGGGGGACACTGAAGCTTTCTTT. This translates into CACHRGDTEAFF.

This rearrangement joins TRBV4-2 to TRBJ2-3; 14 nucleotides agree with TRBD2. The trim removed 4 bases at V and 2 bases at J, leaving 5 bases unmatched. The V gene's germline CDR1 is LGHNA and CDR2 YNFKEQ. This CDR3 is 17 amino acids long. CDR3 nucleotides: TGTGCCAGCAGCCCTCGGACTAGCGGGGGGTTCACAGATACGCAGTATTTT. Protein product: CASSPRTSGGFTDTQYF.